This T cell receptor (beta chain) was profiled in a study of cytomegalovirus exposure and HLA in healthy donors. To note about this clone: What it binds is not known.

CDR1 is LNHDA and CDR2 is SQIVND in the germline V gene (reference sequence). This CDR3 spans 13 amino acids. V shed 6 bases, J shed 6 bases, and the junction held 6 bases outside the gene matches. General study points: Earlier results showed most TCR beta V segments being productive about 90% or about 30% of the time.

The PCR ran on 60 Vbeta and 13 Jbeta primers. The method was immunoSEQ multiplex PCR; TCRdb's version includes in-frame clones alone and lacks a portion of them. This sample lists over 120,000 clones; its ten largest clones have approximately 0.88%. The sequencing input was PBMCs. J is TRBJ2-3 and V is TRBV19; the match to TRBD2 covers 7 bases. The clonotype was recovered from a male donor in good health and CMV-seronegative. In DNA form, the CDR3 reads TGTGCCAGTAGCCCATTGGGGGGGGATACGCAGTATTTT. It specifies CASSPLGGDTQYF.